The 2 T cell receptor beta chains reported below all come from one sample, sequenced in a study of T cell responses to AZD1222 COVID-19 vaccine. Sequencing was performed with immunoSEQ multiplex PCR; in TCRdb, only in-frame clones are kept and a portion is missing. The sample holds roughly 97,000 clones, roughly 88% seen once. The sequenced sample was peripheral blood, obtained on day 0 of AZD1222 vaccination. The receptors originated from an adult in good health.

The gene calls are TRBV28 and TRBJ1-6; D not resolved. The V and J ends lost 3 bases and 0 bases respectively, with 6 bases between them. Germline values: CDR1 MDHEN, CDR2 SYDVKM. The CDR3 spans 15 residues. Here the CDR3 reads CASSFPSSYNSPLHF. CDR3 nucleotide sequence: TGTGCCAGCAGTTTCCCCAGCTCCTATAATTCACCCCTCCACTTT.

The J gene is TRBJ1-5, the V gene TRBV27; D is ambiguous. From germline, CDR1 is MNHEY and CDR2 SMNVEV (reference sequence). The CDR3 is 15 amino acids. V lost 2 bases and J lost 3, with 11 bases in between. The CDR3 nucleotides read TGTGCCAGCAGTTTAACAGCGGGTTCCAATCAGCCCCAGCATTTT. Its protein product is CASSLTAGSNQPQHF.